The 5 T cell receptor beta chains listed next were all sequenced from one sample in a study of T cell clonality in common variable immunodeficiency. Here immunoSEQ multiplex PCR was the method, and the copy in TCRdb shows in-frame clones only, minus some. Sampling found some 14,000 clones, none seen once. For these TCRs, the target antigens are not known. Study-wide results and caveats: Reportedly, TCR beta sequences from common variable immunodeficiency showed fewer deletions and N-nucleotide insertions.

The sequencing input was peripheral blood mononuclear cells. The receptors were gathered from a human donor with common variable immunodeficiency.

The CDR3 is CAWSVLAGLSYNEQFF. The sequenced part of the CDR3 DNA is TGTGCCTGGAGTGTACTAGCGGGGCTCTCCTACAATGAG. The genes are TRBV30 and TRBJ2-1, with 10 bases that match TRBD2. The read ends 3 residues before the CDR3 terminus; that terminus is restored from the germline J gene. CDR1 is GTSNPN, CDR2 SVGIG, per germline (reference sequence). Trimming took 0 bases from V and 0 from J; bases not matched to a gene: 2. The CDR3 contains 16 residues. Full variable domain (rest looked up from reference TRBV30 and TRBJ2-1): SQTIHQWPATLVQPVGSPLSLECTVEGTSNPNLYWYRQAAGRGLQLLFYSVGIGQISSEVPQNLSASRPQDRQFILSSKKLLLSDSGFYLCAWSVLAGLSYNEQFFGPGTRLTVL.

This clone has just a few counts. Partial CDR3 DNA: TGTGCCAGCAGTCCTTCCTCCTATGGC. This encodes CASSPSSYG. The full CDR3 reads CASSPSSYGYTF. The chain combines TRBV2 with TRBJ1-2; no firm D call. Read data end 3 residues before the CDR3 end; the end is taken from the germline J gene. Trimming stripped 5 bases from V and 4 bases from J, with 8 bases between. The CDR3 sequence is 12 residues long. CDR1 and CDR2 (germline): SNHLY, FYNNEI.

This clone occurred a few times. Sequencing ends 3 residues short of the CDR3 end; the germline J gene provides the rest. This chain links TRBV7-3 with TRBJ2-3, with 9 bases fitting TRBD1. The germline V gene has CDR1 SGHTA and CDR2 FQGTGA. V gave up 1 base and J gave up 5 bases; unmatched junction bases: 4. The CDR3 runs 15 residues. CDR3 bases read: TGTGCCAGCAGCTTAAGGGACAGGGCGGTAGATACG. Translated: CASSLRDRAVDT. The CDR3 as a whole reads CASSLRDRAVDTQYF. The full variable domain, with the rest looked up from reference TRBV7-3 and TRBJ2-3, is GAGVSQTPSNKVTEKGKYVELRCDPISGHTALYWYRQSLGQGPEFLIYFQGTGAADDSGLPNDRFFAVRPEGSVSTLKIQRTERGDSAVYLCASSLRDRAVDTQYFGPGTRLTVL.

This clone has a handful of counts. CDR3 protein: CSARSGGAYNEQFF. The DNA read from the CDR3 is TGCAGTGCTAGATCGGGGGGTGCCTACAATGAG. The genes are TRBV20-1 and TRBJ2-1; 7 bases fit TRBD2. The read is 3 residues too short to cover the CDR3 end, so that end is filled in from the germline J gene. Germline lookup yields CDR1 DFQATT and CDR2 SNEGSKA (reference sequence). J lost 2 bases, V lost 2 bases, and 3 bases had no gene match. This CDR3 comprises 14 residues.

This clone has at least ten counts. The read ends 3 residues before the CDR3 terminus; that terminus is restored from the germline J gene. The chain couples TRBV18 to TRBJ2-7, with 10 bases aligning to TRBD2. CDR3 length equals 15 residues. Germline V gene data show CDR1 as KGHSH and CDR2 as LQKENI. The junction had 2 bases not matched to a gene; V was cut back by 1 base and J by 2 bases. This CDR3 reads CASSPRTSGAYEQYF. CDR3 bases read: TGTGCCAGCTCACCACGGACTAGCGGCGCCTACGAG.